This record covers a single T cell receptor beta chain. These data are taken from a study of Tregs in tolerant kidney transplant recipients. Profiled with immunoSEQ multiplex PCR; TCRdb holds only in-frame clones, not every one. Of some 55,000 clones detected, 80% to 90% appear once; the ten largest clones hold 2.1%. Thawed PBMCs were rested overnight at 37°C with 150 to 200 IU/ml IL-2 before regulatory T cell sorting. Germline V gene sequence: CDR1 MDHEN, CDR2 SYDVKM. The CDR3 has 13 amino acids. J was trimmed by 7 bases and V by 11 bases; bases with no gene match: 12. The chain combines TRBV28 with TRBJ1-1; TRBD1 aligns across 8 bases. This specimen was Tregs from blood, taken before the transplant. This receptor was identified in a human donor who received a combined kidney and bone marrow transplant. The CDR3 spells CAGADREEGEAFF. As DNA, the CDR3 is TGTGCCGGGGCGGACAGGGAAGAGGGTGAAGCTTTCTTT.